This paragraph covers one T cell receptor (beta chain) sequence. cDNA came from about 0.5 to 1 ug RNA primed by random hexamers. immunoSEQ multiplex PCR amplified TCR beta CDR3 across 54 Vbeta, 13 Jbeta. TCRdb reprocessed the immunoSEQ multiplex PCR reads via MiXCR and lists one record per CDR3 protein. The table includes under 150,000 distinct CDR3 sequences, around nine tenths detected once. The V end was cut by 9 bases, the J end by 2 bases, with 8 bases between. This CDR3 has 11 residues. This sample was included in a study of CD8 T cells in Susac syndrome. The chain links TRBV12-3 or TRBV12-4 to TRBJ2-7, with TRBD2 as a possible D gene (5 bases). The sequence came from a human donor with multiple sclerosis. The sequenced sample consisted of CD8+ T cells from PBMCs. CDR3 nucleotides: TGTGCCAGTCGGGGAACCTACGAGCAGTACTTC. Encoded protein: CASRGTYEQYF.